The TCR beta chain described here comes from a study of PD-1 blockade in classical Hodgkin lymphoma. Exposure to brentuximab vedotin varied, and each patient had relapsed following autologous stem cell transplantation. Responses achieved at best were complete response, partial response or progressive disease. The CDR3 length is 16 residues. V lost 1 base to trimming and J lost 1 base; unmatched junction nucleotides: 5. Per the germline V gene, CDR1 is MGHRA and CDR2 is YSYEKL. General study points: With respect to the repertoire differences, their causes, possibly disease activity or prior therapy, remain undefined. Baseline diversity resembling that of newly diagnosed patients was seen in complete responders. In CD4+ cells, TCR diversity went up significantly by C4D1, but in CD8+ cells it did not.

This clone was found a few times. What it binds is not known. Profiling relied on immunoSEQ multiplex PCR, and the TCRdb table lists in-frame clones only, not all of them. Here the sample spans roughly 150,000 clones, 78% being singletons. The chain combines TRBV4-1 with TRBJ2-7, with 9 bases identical to TRBD2. The TCR originated in a human donor with classical Hodgkin lymphoma. The source material was peripheral blood mononuclear cells (PBMCs), sampled before the second cycle of nivolumab. CDR3 coding DNA: TGCGCCAGCAGCCAAGTTGCGGGAGGGAAGTCCTACGAGCAGTACTTC. Its translation is CASSQVAGGKSYEQYF.